This T cell receptor beta chain comes out of a study of CD8 T cells in Susac syndrome. Study-wide results and caveats: The number of individuals included in the study's TCR sequencing and HLA analysis was acknowledged as relatively small.

While CD8+ and CD4+ T cells were isolated negatively, TEMRA cells were enriched by FACS. In regard to this clonotype: Antigen: not known.

RNA in amounts of 0.5 to 1 ug was reverse transcribed with random hexamers. Amplification of TCR beta CDR3 was carried out by immunoSEQ multiplex PCR, which covered 54 Vbeta and 13 Jbeta segments. Each CDR3 protein is one row after TCRdb ran MiXCR on the immunoSEQ multiplex PCR reads. The sample includes 90,000 to 150,000 distinct CDR3 sequences, just under 95% seen only once; the top ten take roughly 0.12%. The receptor was isolated from a human donor in good health. Sequenced input: CD8+ T cells from PBMCs.

CDR3 sequence: CASSPRTGGRAFF. CDR3 DNA sequence: TGTGCCAGCAGCCCCAGGACAGGCGGACGGGCTTTCTTT. The rearrangement joins TRBV3-1 to TRBJ1-1; 7 nucleotides align to TRBD1. V was clipped by 4 bases and J by 11 bases; unmatched bases: 10. The germline gives CDR1 LGHDT, CDR2 YNNKEL (reference sequence). The CDR3 runs 13 residues.